The rows below give T cell receptor beta chains drawn from one sample of a study of T cells in Graves' hyperthyroidism and ophthalmopathy. TCRdb independently ran MiXCR on the multiplex PCR reads; one entry per CDR3 protein. The sample consists of 450,000 to 700,000 distinct CDR3 sequences, around 42% of them appearing once. Specimen: peripheral blood or thyroid tissue (not recorded which). All receptors derive from an adult woman with Graves' disease, either hyperthyroidism or ophthalmopathy (not recorded which). CDR3s include the opening cysteine and the closing phenylalanine or tryptophan. A D gene is named only where the DNA matches it firmly. Clone size is given for some rows only: seen once, a few or many times, or a class if the clone is expanded.

clone size,D gene,J gene,V gene,CDR3 DNA,CDR3 protein
NA,TRBD1,TRBJ1-2,TRBV14,TGTGCCAGCAGCCAAAATCCGGGACAGTCGAACTATGGCTACACCTTC,CASSQNPGQSNYGYTF
NA,TRBD1,TRBJ1-5,TRBV7-9,TGTGCCAGCAGCAAGGGACAGGGGAGGGATCAGCCCCAGCATTTT,CASSKGQGRDQPQHF
few,NA,TRBJ2-5,TRBV5-4,TGTGCCAGCAGCCAACTCAACATCTTAGAGACCCAGTACTTC,CASSQLNILETQYF
NA,TRBD1,TRBJ1-2,TRBV5-1,TGCGCCAGCAGCTTGTCACTAGCCCAAGAGACAGGGAGTCACTGTGGCTACACCTTC,CASSLSLAQETGSHCGYTF
NA,TRBD2,TRBJ2-5,TRBV19,TGCGCCAGTAGTATAGGTCCAGCGGGAGAGGTCGGGGAGACCCAGTACTTC,CASSIGPAGEVGETQYF
NA,NA,TRBJ2-7,TRBV7-8,TGTGCCAGCAGCGCCTCCCCCGGGAAAGAGCAGTACTTC,CASSASPGKEQYF
NA,TRBD1,TRBJ1-6,TRBV30,TGTGCCTGGAGCCTGGGACAGGAGAATTCACCCCTCCACTTT,CAWSLGQENSPLHF
many,NA,TRBJ2-7,TRBV12-3/TRBV12-4,TGTGCCAGCAACTGGGGAATCGGCAGGGAGGAGCAGTACTTC,CASNWGIGREEQYF
NA,TRBD1,TRBJ1-1,TRBV10-3,TGTGCCATCACCCCAGACAGGGGAAACACTGAAGCTTTCTTT,CAITPDRGNTEAFF
NA,NA,TRBJ1-1,TRBV7-2,TGTGCCAGCAGCTTAGTACCGGGCAACATGAACGGTGAAGCTTTCTTT,CASSLVPGNMNGEAFF
NA,NA,TRBJ1-2,TRBV28,TGTGCCAGCATAACCGGGGCCGCCCGCAATAACTATGGCTACACCTTC,CASITGAARNNYGYTF
NA,NA,TRBJ2-2,TRBV24-1,TGTGCTAGAACAGGGCGGGAGTCCGGGGAGCTGTTTTTT,CARTGRESGELFF
NA,NA,TRBJ2-5,TRBV29-1,TGCAGCGTGGGGGGGGGCAGTGCCATGGGGGCCCAGTACTTC,CSVGGGSAMGAQYF
NA,TRBD2,TRBJ2-1,TRBV9,TGTGCCAGCACCAAAAAGCGGGACTCACATAAGGGTTACAATGAGCAGTTCTTC,CASTKKRDSHKGYNEQFF
NA,TRBD1,TRBJ2-5,TRBV10-3,TGTGCCATCAGTGAGGGACAGGGGGACATTGAAGAGACCCAGTACTTC,CAISEGQGDIEETQYF
many,NA,TRBJ2-7,TRBV7-2,TGTGCCAGCAGCTTAACCCCGACGGTTTCCTACGAGCAGTACTTC,CASSLTPTVSYEQYF
NA,NA,TRBJ1-4,TRBV9,TGTGCCAGCAGTCCGGGACCCACCTTTGAAAAACTGTTTTTT,CASSPGPTFEKLFF
many,NA,TRBJ2-7,TRBV7-9,TGTGCCAGCAGCTCGGACAGTCGATCCTACGAGCAGTACTTC,CASSSDSRSYEQYF
NA,NA,TRBJ1-4,TRBV2,TGTGCCAGCAGCCGCCTCGGGGGATTCAGTGAGAAACTGTTTTTT,CASSRLGGFSEKLFF
many,NA,TRBJ2-7,TRBV5-1,TGCGCCAGCAGTCAACGATTGAACCGTCGGTCCTACGAGCAGTACTTC,CASSQRLNRRSYEQYF
NA,NA,TRBJ2-7,TRBV7-8,TGTGCCAGCAGCCCATTGACTCCTAAACAGTCAGCCTACGAGCAGTACTTC,CASSPLTPKQSAYEQYF
NA,TRBD1,TRBJ1-1,TRBV7-9,TGTGCCAGCAGCACCGGGACAGGGTGCGGATTCGGTGAAGCTTTCTTT,CASSTGTGCGFGEAFF
once,TRBD2,TRBJ2-2,TRBV20-1,TGCAGTGCTAGGACTAGCCCGAACACCGGGGAGCTGTTTTTT,CSARTSPNTGELFF
NA,NA,TRBJ1-2,TRBV29-1,TGCAGCGTTGACAGGAGGGGCCCGTTCGACTATGGCTACACCTTC,CSVDRRGPFDYGYTF
many,TRBD1,TRBJ1-2,TRBV7-8,TGTGCCAGCAGCTTGACCGGGACAGGGGGCCCCAAGCGGGGCTACACCTTC,CASSLTGTGGPKRGYTF
many,TRBD1,TRBJ1-2,TRBV7-9,TGTGCCAGCAGCCGGGACAGGGTAGTCTCTGGCTACACCTTC,CASSRDRVVSGYTF
many,NA,TRBJ2-5,TRBV20-1,TGCAGTGCTACCCTGGCGTACCCGTACTTC,CSATLAYPYF